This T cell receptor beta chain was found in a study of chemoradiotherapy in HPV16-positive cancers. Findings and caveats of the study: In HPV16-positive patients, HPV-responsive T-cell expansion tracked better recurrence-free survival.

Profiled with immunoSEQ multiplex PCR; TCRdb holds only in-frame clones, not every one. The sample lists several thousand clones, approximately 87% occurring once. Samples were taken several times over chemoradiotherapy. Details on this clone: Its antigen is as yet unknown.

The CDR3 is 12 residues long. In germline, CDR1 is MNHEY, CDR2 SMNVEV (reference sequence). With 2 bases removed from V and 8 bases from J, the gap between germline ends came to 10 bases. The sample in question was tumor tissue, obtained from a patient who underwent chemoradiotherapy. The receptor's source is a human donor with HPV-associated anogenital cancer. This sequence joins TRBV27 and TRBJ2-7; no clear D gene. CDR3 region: CASSLPTLQQYF. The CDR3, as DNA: TGTGCCAGCAGTTTACCTACCCTACAGCAGTACTTC.